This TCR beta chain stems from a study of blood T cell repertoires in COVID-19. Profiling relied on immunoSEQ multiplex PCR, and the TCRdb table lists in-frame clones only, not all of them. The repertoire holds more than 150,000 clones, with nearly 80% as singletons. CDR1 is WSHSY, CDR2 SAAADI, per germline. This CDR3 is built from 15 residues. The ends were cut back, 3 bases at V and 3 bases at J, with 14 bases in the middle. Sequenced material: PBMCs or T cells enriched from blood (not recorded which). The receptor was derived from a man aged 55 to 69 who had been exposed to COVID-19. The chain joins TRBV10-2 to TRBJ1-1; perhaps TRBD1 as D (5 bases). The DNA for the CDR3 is TGCGCCAGCAGTGACAGGGCCCCTCCGGACACTGAAGCTTTCTTT. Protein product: CASSDRAPPDTEAFF.